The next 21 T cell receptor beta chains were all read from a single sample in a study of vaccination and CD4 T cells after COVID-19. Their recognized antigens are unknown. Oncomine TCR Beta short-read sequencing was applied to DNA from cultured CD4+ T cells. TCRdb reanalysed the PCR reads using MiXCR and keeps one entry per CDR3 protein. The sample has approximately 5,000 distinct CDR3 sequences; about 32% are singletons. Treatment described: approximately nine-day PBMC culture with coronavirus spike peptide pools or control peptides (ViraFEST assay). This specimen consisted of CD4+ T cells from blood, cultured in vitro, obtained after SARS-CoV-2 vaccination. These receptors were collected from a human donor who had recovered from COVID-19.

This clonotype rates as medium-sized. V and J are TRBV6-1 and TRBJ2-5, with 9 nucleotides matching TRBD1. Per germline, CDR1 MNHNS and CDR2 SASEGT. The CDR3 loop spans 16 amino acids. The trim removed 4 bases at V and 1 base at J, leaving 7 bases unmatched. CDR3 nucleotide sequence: TGTGCCAGCAGTGCCTCGGGACAGGGTCTCCAAGAGACCCAGTACTTC. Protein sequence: CASSASGQGLQETQYF.

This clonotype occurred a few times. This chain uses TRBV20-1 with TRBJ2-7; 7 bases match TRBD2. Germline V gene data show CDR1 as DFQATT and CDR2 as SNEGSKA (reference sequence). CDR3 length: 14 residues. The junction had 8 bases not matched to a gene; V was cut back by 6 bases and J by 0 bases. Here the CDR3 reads CSAEPGLHSYEQYF. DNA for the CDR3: TGCAGTGCGGAACCGGGACTACACTCCTACGAGCAGTACTTC.

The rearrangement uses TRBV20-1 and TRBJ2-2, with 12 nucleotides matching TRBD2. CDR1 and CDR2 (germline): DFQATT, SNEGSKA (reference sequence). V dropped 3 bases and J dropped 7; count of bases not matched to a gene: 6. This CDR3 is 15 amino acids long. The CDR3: CSARPSTSGSGELFF. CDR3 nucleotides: TGCAGTGCTAGGCCTTCGACTAGCGGGAGCGGGGAGCTGTTTTTT.

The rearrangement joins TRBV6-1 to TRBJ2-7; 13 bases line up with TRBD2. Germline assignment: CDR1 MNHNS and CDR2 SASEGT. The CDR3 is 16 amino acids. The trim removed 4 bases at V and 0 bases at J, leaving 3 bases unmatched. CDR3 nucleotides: TGTGCCAGCAGTGCGACTAGCGGGAGGAGCTCCTACGAGCAGTACTTC. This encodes CASSATSGRSSYEQYF.

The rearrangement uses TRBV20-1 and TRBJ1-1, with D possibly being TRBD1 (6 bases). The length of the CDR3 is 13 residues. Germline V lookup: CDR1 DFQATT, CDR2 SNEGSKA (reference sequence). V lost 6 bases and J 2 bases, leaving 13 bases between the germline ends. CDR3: CSALDSGNTEAFF. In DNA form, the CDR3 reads TGCAGTGCCTTGGACAGTGGAAACACTGAAGCTTTCTTT.

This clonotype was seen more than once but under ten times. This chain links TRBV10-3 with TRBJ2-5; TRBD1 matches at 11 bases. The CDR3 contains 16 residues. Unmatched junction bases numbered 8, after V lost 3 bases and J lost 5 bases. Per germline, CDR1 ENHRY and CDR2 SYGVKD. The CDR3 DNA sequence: TGTGCCATCAGTGACCCAAGGGACAGGGGGACGGAGACCCAGTACTTC. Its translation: CAISDPRDRGTETQYF.

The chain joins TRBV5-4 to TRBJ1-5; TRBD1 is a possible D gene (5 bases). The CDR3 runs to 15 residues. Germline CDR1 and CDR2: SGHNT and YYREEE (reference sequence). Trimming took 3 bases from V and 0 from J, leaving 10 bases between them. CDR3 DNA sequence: TGTGCCAGCAGCTGGGGGGGGGATAGCAATCAGCCCCAGCATTTT. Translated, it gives CASSWGGDSNQPQHF.

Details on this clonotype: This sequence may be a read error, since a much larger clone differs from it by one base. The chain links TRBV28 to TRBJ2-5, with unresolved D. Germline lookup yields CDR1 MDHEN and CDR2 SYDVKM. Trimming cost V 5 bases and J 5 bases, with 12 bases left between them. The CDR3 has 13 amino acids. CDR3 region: CASSGVGEETQYF. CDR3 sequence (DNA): TGTGCCAGCAGTGGGGTCGGTGAGGAGACCCAGTACTTC.

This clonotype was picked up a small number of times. In DNA, the CDR3 is TGCAGTGCTAGCCCGCTGGGGGGTTCAGATACGCAGTATTTT. This sequence encodes CSASPLGGSDTQYF. V gene TRBV20-1 combines with J gene TRBJ2-3; D is perhaps TRBD2 (6 bases). V lost 3 bases, J lost 4 bases, and 14 bases lay in between. This CDR3 is built from 14 residues. Germline lookup yields CDR1 DFQATT and CDR2 SNEGSKA (reference sequence).

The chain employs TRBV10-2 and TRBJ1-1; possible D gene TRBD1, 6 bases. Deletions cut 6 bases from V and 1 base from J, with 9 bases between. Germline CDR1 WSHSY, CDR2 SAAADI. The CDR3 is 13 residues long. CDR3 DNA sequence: TGCGCCAGCAGGAAACAGGGGAACACTGAAGCTTTCTTT. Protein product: CASRKQGNTEAFF.

The CDR3: CASSFDGTSEYEQYF. CDR3 DNA sequence: TGTGCCAGCAGCTTTGACGGGACTAGCGAGTACGAGCAGTACTTC. The rearrangement uses TRBV7-2 and TRBJ2-7; 10 bases match TRBD2. The CDR3 length is 15 residues. The V segment lost 3 bases and the J segment 4 bases; nucleotides outside the gene matches: 6. Germline CDR1 is SGHTA and CDR2 is FQGNSA.

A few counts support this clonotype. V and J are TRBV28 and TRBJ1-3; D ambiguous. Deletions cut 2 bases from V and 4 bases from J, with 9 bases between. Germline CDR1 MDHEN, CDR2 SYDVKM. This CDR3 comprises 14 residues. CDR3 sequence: CASSLDFRGNTIYF. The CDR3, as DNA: TGTGCCAGCAGTTTAGACTTCAGGGGAAACACCATATATTTT.

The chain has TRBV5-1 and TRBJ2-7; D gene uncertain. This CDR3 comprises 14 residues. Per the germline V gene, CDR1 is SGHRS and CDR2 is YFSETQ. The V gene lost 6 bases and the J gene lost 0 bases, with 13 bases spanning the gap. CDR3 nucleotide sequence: TGCGCCAGCAACCCGACACCGACCTCCTACGAGCAGTACTTC. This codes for CASNPTPTSYEQYF.

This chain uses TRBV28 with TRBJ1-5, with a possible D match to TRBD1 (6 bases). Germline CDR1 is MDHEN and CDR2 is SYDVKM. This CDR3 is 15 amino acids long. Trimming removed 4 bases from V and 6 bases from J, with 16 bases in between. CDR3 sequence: CASSSFTGLTQPQHF. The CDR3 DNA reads TGTGCCAGCAGTTCCTTTACAGGGTTGACTCAGCCCCAGCATTTT.

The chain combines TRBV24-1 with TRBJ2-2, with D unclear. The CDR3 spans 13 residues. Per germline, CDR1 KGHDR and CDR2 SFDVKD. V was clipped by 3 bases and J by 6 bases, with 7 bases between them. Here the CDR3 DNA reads TGTGCCACCAGTGATCCAGGCCCCGGGGAGCTGTTTTTT. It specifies CATSDPGPGELFF.

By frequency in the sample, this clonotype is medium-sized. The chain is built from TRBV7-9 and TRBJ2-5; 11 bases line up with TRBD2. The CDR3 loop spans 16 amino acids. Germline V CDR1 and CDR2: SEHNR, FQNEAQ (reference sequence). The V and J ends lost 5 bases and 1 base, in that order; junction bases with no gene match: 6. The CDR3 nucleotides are TGTGCCAGCAGCGTGCCGGGACTAGCGGTCCAAGAGACCCAGTACTTC. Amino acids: CASSVPGLAVQETQYF.

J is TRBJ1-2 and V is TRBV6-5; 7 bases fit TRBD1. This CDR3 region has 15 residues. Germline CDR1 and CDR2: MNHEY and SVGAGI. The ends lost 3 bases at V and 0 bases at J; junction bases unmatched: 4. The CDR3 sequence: CASSYQGEANYGYTF. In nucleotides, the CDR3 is TGTGCCAGCAGTTATCAGGGGGAGGCTAACTATGGCTACACCTTC.

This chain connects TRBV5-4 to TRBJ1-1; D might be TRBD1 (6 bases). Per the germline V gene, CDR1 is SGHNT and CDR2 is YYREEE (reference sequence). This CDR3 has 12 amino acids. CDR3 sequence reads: CDRGAGTTEAFF. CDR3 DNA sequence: TGTGACCGGGGGGCAGGGACGACTGAAGCTTTCTTT.

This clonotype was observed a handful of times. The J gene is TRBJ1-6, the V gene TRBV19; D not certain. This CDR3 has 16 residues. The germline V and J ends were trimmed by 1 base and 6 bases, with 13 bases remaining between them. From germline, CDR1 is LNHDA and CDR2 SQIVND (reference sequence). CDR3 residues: CASSIAKQSVNSPLHF. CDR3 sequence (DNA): TGTGCCAGTAGTATAGCTAAGCAGAGCGTTAATTCACCCCTCCACTTT.

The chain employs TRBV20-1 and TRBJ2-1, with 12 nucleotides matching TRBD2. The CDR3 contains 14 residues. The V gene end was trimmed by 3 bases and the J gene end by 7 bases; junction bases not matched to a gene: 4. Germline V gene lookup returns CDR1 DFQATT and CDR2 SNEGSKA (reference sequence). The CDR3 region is CSASPSGGENEQFF. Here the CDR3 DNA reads TGCAGTGCTAGCCCTAGCGGGGGGGAGAATGAGCAGTTCTTC.

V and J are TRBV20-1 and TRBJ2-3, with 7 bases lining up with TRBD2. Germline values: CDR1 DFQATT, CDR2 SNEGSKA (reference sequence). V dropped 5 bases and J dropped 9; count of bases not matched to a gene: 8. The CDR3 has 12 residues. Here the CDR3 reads CSAPWGGGTQYF. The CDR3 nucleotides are TGCAGTGCTCCTTGGGGGGGAGGGACGCAGTATTTT.